This T cell receptor beta chain was captured in a study of Tregs in tolerant kidney transplant recipients. Overall study results and limits: Nucleotide sequences could not be compared across some patients' samples due to primer changes.

Some clones are missing from TCRdb's copy, which holds only in-frame ones; the method was immunoSEQ multiplex PCR. The repertoire table contains under 7,500 clones. With respect to this clone: Its antigen is not identified. With the read ending 3 residues before the CDR3 end, the germline J gene is used to fill in that end.

The nonmyeloablative bone marrow transplants came from related graft donors, with transient mixed chimerism. Trimming shortened V by 6 bases and J by 4 bases, and 6 bases separated the two germline ends. There are 11 residues in the CDR3. Germline V lookup: CDR1 MDHEN, CDR2 SYDVKM. This chain joins TRBV28 and TRBJ1-2; the D is unclear. Sample: CD4+ T cells from blood (PBMCs), taken 6 months after the transplant. The sequence was obtained from a human patient who received a combined kidney and bone marrow transplant. These T cells may partly come from the graft donor. The covered CDR3 bases are TGTGCCAGCAGGGCAGTCTATGGC. Translating it yields CASRAVYG. The full CDR3 reads CASRAVYGYTF.